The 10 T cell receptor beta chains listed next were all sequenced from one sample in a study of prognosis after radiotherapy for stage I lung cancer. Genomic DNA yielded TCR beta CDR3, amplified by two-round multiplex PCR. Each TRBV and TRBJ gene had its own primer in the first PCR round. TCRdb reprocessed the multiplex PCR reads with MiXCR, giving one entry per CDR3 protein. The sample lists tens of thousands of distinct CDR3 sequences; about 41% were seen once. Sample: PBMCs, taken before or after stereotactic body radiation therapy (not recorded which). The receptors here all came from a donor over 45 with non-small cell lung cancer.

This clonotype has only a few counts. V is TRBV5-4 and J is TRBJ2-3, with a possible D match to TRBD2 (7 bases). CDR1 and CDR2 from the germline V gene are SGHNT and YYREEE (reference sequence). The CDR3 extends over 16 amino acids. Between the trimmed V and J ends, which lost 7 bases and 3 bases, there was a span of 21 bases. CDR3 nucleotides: TGTGCCAGCGCTGCGGCGGCGGGGGCTTATACAGATACGCAGTATTTT. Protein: CASAAAAGAYTDTQYF. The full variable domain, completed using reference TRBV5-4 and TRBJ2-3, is ETGVTQSPTHLIKTRGQQVTLRCSSQSGHNTVSWYQQALGQGPQFIFQYYREEENGRGNFPPRFSGLQFPNYSSELNVNALELDDSALYLCASAAAAGAYTDTQYFGPGTRLTVL.

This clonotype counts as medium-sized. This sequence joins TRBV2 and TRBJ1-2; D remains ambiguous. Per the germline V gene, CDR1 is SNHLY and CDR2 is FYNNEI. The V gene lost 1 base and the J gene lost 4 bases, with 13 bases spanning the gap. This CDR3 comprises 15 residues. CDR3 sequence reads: CASSEGMDEGYGYTF. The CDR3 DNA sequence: TGTGCCAGCAGTGAAGGTATGGACGAGGGCTATGGCTACACCTTC.

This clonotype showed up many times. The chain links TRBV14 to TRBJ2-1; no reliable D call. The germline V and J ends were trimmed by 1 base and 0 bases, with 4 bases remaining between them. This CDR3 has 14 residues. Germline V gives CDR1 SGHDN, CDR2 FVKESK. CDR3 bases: TGTGCCAGCAGCCAAGGCAGCTCCTACAATGAGCAGTTCTTC. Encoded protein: CASSQGSSYNEQFF. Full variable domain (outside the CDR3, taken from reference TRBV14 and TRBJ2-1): EAGVTQFPSHSVIEKGQTVTLRCDPISGHDNLYWYRRVMGKEIKFLLHFVKESKQDESGMPNNRFLAERTGGTYSTLKVQPAELEDSGVYFCASSQGSSYNEQFFGPGTRLTVL.

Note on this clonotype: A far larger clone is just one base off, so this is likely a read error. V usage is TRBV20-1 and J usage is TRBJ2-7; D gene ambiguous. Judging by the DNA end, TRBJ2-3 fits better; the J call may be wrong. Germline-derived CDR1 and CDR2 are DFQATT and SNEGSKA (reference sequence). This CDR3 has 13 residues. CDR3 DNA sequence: TGCAGTGCTAGAGGACGGGCTAGAGATACGCAGTATTTT. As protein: CSARGRARDTQYF.

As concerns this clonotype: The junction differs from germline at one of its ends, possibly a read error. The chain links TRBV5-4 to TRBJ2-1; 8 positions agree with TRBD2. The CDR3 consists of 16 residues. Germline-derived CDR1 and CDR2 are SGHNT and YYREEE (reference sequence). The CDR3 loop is CASSPGRLAGLNEHFF. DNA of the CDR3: TGTGCCAGCAGCCCGGGAAGGCTAGCGGGCCTCAATGAGCATTTCTTC.

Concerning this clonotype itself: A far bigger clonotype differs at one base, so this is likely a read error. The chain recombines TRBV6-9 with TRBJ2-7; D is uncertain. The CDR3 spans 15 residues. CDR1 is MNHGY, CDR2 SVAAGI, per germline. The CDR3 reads CVSSLLGPTMGEQYF. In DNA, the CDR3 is TGTGTCAGCAGTTTGCTAGGGCCAACGATGGGGGAGCAGTACTTC.

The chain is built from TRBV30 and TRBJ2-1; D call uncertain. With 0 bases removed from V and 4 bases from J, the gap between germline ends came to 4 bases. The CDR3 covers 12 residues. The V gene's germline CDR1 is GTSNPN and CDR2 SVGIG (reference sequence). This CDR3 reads CAWSVGYNEQFF. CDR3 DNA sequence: TGTGCCTGGAGTGTTGGGTACAATGAGCAGTTCTTC.

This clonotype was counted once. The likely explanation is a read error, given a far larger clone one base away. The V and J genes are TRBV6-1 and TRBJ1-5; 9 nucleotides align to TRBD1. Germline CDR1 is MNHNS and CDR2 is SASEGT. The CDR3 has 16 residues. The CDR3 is CASSYPQGARNQPKHF. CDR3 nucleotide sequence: TGTGCCAGCAGTTATCCACAGGGGGCCCGCAATCAGCCCAAGCATTTT.

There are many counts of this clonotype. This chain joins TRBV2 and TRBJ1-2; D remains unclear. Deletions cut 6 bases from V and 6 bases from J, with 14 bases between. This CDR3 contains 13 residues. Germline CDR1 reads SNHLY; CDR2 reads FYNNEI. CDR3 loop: CASRVVARDGYTF. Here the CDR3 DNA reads TGTGCCAGCAGGGTCGTAGCGAGGGATGGCTACACCTTC.

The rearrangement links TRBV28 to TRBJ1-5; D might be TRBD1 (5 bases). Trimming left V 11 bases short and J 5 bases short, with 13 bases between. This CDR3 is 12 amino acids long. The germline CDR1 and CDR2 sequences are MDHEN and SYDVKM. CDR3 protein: CAVGRVDQPQHF. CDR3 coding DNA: TGTGCCGTCGGCAGGGTTGATCAGCCCCAGCATTTT.